This T cell receptor (beta chain) was captured in a study of cytomegalovirus exposure and HLA in healthy donors. Study outcomes and limitations: Other equally common chains were less clonally expanded than HLA-associated TCR beta chains, a later analysis showed. On later analysis, the bulk of CMV-associated TCR beta chains appeared to be HLA-restricted. It has been reported that TCR beta sequences accurately predicted the HLA-A and HLA-B alleles of most subjects.

The CDR3 is made up of 12 amino acids. Germline V gene data show CDR1 as SQVTM and CDR2 as ANQGSEA. V was clipped by 8 bases and J by 3 bases, with 11 bases between them. The primer mix had 60 Vbeta and 13 Jbeta primers. Measured with immunoSEQ multiplex PCR; TCRdb has only the in-frame clones, and not every one. The data contain 100,000 to 150,000 clones, 74% of them seen just once; the ten biggest clones take up 4%. With respect to this clone: As yet, its antigen is unknown.

This cohort consisted of healthy bone marrow donors. This receptor was obtained from a man between 35 and 55 years old in good health and CMV-seropositive. The V and J genes are TRBV29-1 and TRBJ2-1, with a tentative D call TRBD1 (6 bases). Sequenced input: PBMCs. DNA for the CDR3: TGCAGCTCCTTGGACAGCTACAATGAGCAGTTCTTC. This encodes CSSLDSYNEQFF.